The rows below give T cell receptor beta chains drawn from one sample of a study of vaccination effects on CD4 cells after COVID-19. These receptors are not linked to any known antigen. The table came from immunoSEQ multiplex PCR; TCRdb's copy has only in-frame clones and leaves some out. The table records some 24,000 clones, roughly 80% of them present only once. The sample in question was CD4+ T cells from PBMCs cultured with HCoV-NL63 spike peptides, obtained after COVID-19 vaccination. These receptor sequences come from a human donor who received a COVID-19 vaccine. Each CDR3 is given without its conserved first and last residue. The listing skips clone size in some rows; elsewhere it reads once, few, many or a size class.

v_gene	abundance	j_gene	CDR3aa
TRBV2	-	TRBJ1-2	ASGEDAGVGYGYT
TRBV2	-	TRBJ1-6	ARTPGQSNSPLH
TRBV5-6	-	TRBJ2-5	ASSPTGAETQY
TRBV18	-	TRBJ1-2	ASSQAALGSGPNYGYT
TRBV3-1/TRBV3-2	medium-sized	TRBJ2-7	ASSHGLGLAGAGDEQY
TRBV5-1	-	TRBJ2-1	ASSSDPGTSLTEQF
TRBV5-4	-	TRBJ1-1	ASTWGGRQDLNTEAF
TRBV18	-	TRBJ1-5	ASSPSRQSFSNQPQH
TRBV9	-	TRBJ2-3	ASSVGFFTDTQY
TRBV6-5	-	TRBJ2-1	ATQSGQGGNEQF
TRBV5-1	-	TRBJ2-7	ASSFEPGGYEQY
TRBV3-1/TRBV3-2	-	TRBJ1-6	ASSSPGSPLH
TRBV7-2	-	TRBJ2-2	ASSRRTRTGELF
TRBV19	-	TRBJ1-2	ASRATGGNYGYT
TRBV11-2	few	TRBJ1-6	ASSLDGTGASPLH
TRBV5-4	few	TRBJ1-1	ASSFTGSEAF
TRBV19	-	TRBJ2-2	ASSKGTGVTGELF
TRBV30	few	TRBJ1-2	AWSVGPNGYT
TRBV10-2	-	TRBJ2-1	ASSRTGTPYNEQF
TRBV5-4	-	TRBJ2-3	ASSWARSSTDTQY
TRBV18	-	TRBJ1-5	ASSLGQLGQPQH
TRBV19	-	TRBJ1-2	ASSKVRQGDYGYT
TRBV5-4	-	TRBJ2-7	ASSLAREPYEQY
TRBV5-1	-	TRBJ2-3	ASSLSSGGRDTQY
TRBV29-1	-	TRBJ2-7	SVDVPDRKYEQY
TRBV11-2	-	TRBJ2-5	ASSLEGSGTQY
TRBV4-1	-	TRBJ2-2	ASSQDRGGANTGELF
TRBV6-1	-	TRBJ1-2	ASSEYLGNYGYT
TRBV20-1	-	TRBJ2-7	SASSGHEQY
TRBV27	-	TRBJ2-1	ASSLGVTYNEQF
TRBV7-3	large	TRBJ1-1	ASSSQMNTEAF
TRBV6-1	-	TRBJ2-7	ASSDRFGRGTYEQY
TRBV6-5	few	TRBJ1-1	ASSSDGGKAF
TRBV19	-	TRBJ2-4	ASSIWGRAKNIQY
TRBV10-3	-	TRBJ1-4	AIRRDGAEKLF
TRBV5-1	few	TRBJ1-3	ASRVQDSANTIY
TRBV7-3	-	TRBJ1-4	ASSLQPRSGQGGEKLF
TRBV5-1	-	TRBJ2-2	ASSLDRANSGELF
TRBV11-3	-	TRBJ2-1	ASSLSRQGGNEQF
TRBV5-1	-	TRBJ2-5	ASSSLFRTSSRGPKETQY
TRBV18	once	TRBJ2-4	ASSQRQASTAKNIQY
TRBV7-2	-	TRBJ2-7	ASSPGRFPY
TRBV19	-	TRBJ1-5	ASSPGSRYQPQH
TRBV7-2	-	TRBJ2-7	ASSSGPPNEQY